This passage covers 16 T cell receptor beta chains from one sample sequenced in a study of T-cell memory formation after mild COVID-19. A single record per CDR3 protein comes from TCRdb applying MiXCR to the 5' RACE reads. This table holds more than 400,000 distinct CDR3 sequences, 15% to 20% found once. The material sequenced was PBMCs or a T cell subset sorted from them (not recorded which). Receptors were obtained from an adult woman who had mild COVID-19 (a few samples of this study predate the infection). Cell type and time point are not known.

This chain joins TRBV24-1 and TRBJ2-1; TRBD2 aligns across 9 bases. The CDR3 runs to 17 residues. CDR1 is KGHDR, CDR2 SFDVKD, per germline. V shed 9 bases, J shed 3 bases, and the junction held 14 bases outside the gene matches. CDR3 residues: CATSHVGVAGVYNEQFF. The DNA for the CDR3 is TGTGCCACCTCGCACGTCGGTGTAGCGGGAGTCTACAATGAGCAGTTCTTC.

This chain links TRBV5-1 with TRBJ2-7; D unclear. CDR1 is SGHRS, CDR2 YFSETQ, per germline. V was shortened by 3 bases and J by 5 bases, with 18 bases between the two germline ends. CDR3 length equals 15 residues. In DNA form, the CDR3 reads TGCGCCAGCAGCTCGTGGCCCAGCCCCGGTGACGAGCAGTACTTC. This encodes CASSSWPSPGDEQYF.

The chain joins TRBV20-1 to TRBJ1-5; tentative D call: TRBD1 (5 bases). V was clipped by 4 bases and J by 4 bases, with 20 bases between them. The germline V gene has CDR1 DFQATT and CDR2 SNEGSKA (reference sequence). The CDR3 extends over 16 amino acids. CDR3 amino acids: CSAKGEAGTPNQPQHF. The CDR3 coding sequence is TGCAGTGCTAAGGGAGAGGCCGGGACTCCGAATCAGCCCCAGCATTTT.

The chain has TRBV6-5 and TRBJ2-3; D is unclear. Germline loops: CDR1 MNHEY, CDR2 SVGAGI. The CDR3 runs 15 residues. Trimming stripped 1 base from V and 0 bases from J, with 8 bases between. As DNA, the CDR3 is TGTGCCAGCAGTTACTACTCGGATAGCACAGATACGCAGTATTTT. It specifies CASSYYSDSTDTQYF.

CDR3 nucleotide sequence: TGCGCCAGCAGCATCCTGGGGGGCGGATACGAGCAGTACTTC. It specifies CASSILGGGYEQYF. The genes are TRBV5-1 and TRBJ2-7; D may match TRBD1 or TRBD2 (6 bases each). The CDR3 runs to 14 residues. Looked up from germline, CDR1 is SGHRS and CDR2 is YFSETQ. Between the trimmed V and J ends, which lost 4 bases and 4 bases, there was a span of 15 bases.

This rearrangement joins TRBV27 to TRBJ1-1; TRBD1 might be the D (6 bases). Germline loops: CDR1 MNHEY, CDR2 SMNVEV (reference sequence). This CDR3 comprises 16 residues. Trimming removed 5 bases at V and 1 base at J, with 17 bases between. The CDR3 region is CASSPKGGKKNTEAFF. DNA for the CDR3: TGTGCCAGCAGTCCCAAGGGGGGCAAGAAGAACACTGAAGCTTTCTTT.

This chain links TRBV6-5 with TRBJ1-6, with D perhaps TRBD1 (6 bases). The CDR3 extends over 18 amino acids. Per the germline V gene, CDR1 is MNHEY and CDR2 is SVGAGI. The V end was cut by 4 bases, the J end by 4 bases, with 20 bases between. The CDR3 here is CASSSGNRAWGYNSPLHF. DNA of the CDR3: TGTGCCAGCAGTTCCGGTAACAGGGCGTGGGGTTATAATTCACCCCTCCACTTT.

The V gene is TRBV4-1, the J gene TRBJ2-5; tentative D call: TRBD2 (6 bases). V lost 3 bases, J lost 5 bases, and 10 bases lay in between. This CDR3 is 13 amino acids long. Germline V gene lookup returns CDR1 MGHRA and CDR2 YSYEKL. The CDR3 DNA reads TGCGCCAGCAGCCAGGCGGGAATGGAGACCCAGTACTTC. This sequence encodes CASSQAGMETQYF.

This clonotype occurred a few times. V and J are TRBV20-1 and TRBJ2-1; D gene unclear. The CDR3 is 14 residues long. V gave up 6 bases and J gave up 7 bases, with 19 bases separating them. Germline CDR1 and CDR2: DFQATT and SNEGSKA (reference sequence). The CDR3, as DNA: TGCAGTGCCACGAGGTTTGTGGCGGCGAATGAGCAGTTCTTC. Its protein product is CSATRFVAANEQFF.

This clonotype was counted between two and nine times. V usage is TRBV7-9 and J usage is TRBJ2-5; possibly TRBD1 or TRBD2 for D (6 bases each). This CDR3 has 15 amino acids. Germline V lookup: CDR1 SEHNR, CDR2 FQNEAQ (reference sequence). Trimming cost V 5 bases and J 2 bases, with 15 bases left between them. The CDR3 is CASSPRGAGQETQYF. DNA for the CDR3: TGTGCCAGCAGCCCAAGGGGGGCCGGACAAGAGACCCAGTACTTC. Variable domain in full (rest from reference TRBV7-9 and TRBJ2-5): DTGVSQNPRHKITKRGQNVTFRCDPISEHNRLYWYRQTLGQGPEFLTYFQNEAQLEKSRLLSDRFSAERPKGSFSTLEIQRTEQGDSAMYLCASSPRGAGQETQYFGPGTRLLVL.

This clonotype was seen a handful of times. The CDR3 DNA reads TGTGCCAGCAGGTCACCACAGAACACCGGGGAGCTGTTTTTT. Residues: CASRSPQNTGELFF. V usage is TRBV6-5 and J usage is TRBJ2-2; no firm D call. Germline CDR1 is MNHEY and CDR2 is SVGAGI. V was pared by 6 bases and J by 1 base, with 9 bases between. This CDR3 region has 14 residues.

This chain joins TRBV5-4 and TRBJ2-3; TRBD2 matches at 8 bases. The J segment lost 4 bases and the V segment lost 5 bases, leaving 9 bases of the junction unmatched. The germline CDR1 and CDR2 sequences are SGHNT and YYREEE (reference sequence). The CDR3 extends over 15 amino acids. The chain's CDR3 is CASRPGLDFPDTQYF. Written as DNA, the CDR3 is TGTGCCAGCAGACCGGGACTAGACTTTCCAGATACGCAGTATTTT.

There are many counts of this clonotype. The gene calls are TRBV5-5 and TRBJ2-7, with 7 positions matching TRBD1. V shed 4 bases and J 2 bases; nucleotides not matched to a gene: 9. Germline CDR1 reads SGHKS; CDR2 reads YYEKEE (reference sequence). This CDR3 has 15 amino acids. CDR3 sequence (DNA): TGTGCCAGCAGCCACCACCGGGACAGTACCTACGAGCAGTACTTC. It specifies CASSHHRDSTYEQYF.

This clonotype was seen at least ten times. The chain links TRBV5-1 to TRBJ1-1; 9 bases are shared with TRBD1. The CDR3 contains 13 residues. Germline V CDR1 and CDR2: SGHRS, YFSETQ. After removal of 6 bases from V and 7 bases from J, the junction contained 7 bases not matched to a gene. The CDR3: CASKWDREVEAFF. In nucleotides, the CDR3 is TGCGCCAGCAAGTGGGACAGGGAGGTTGAAGCTTTCTTT.

In nucleotides, the CDR3 is TGCGCCAGCAGCGCGAGCCCGAGGGCCTATGGCTACACCTTC. This translates into CASSASPRAYGYTF. V and J are TRBV5-1 and TRBJ1-2, with D unresolved. The V gene lost 4 bases and the J gene lost 4 bases, with 14 bases spanning the gap. The CDR3 spans 14 residues. Germline V lookup: CDR1 SGHRS, CDR2 YFSETQ. The whole variable domain, remainder taken from reference TRBV5-1 and TRBJ1-2, is KAGVTQTPRYLIKTRGQQVTLSCSPISGHRSVSWYQQTPGQGLQFLFEYFSETQRNKGNFPGRFSGRQFSNSRSEMNVSTLELGDSALYLCASSASPRAYGYTFGSGTRLTVV.

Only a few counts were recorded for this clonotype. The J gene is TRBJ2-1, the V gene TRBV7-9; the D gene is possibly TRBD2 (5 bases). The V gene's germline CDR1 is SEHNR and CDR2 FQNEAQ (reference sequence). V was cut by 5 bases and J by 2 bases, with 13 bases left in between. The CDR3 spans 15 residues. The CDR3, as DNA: TGTGCCAGCAGCGTGGACTCCCAACCCTACAATGAGCAGTTCTTC. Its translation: CASSVDSQPYNEQFF.